These 31 T cell receptor beta chains were sequenced from one sample in a study of shared T cell receptors in the human thymus. The assay was immunoSEQ multiplex PCR, and TCRdb's table has in-frame clones only and misses some. The profile covers roughly 660,000 clones, with 88% appearing a single time and around 0.01% taken by the ten largest. These same records also appear under a second study, on human thymus T cells.

The specimen was thymocytes. The receptors were sampled from a boy under two years old with a congenital heart defect.

This chain uses TRBV10-1 with TRBJ2-2; D is perhaps TRBD2 (5 bases). The CDR3 has 14 amino acids. V was pared by 2 bases and J by 6 bases, with 10 bases between. Germline CDR1 and CDR2: WNHNN and SYGVQD (reference sequence). The CDR3 loop is CASSEGGSAGELFF. The CDR3 bases are TGCGCCAGCAGTGAGGGCGGTAGCGCCGGGGAGCTGTTTTTT.

The genes are TRBV7-8 and TRBJ2-7, with 8 bases lining up with TRBD2. Germline assignment: CDR1 SGHVS and CDR2 FQNEAQ. The CDR3 has 15 amino acids. Germline trimming cut 1 base from V and 6 bases from J; bases unmatched to any gene: 8. This CDR3 reads CASSLESSGSSEQYF. DNA of the CDR3: TGTGCCAGCAGCTTAGAATCCAGCGGGAGTTCCGAGCAGTACTTC.

The chain combines TRBV4-1 with TRBJ2-7; 8 nucleotides align to TRBD1. Trimming removed 2 bases from V and 5 bases from J; junction bases left unmatched: 8. CDR1 is MGHRA and CDR2 is YSYEKL in the germline V gene. CDR3 length equals 15 residues. CDR3 amino acids: CASSQQRTGRHEQYF. CDR3 DNA sequence: TGCGCCAGCAGCCAACAGCGGACAGGGCGCCACGAGCAGTACTTC.

The chain is built from TRBV5-4 and TRBJ2-5; 14 positions match TRBD2. The end of the DNA is better explained by TRBJ2-7, so the J call may be wrong. The CDR3 runs to 15 residues. Looked up from germline, CDR1 is SGHNT and CDR2 is YYREEE (reference sequence). CDR3 sequence reads: CASSTGLAGEGEQYF. CDR3 DNA sequence: TGTGCCAGCAGCACGGGACTAGCGGGAGAAGGCGAGCAGTACTTC.

The genes are TRBV7-2 and TRBJ2-3, with a tentative D call TRBD2 (5 bases). The CDR3 runs 17 residues. V lost 5 bases to trimming and J lost 1 base, with 19 bases between them. CDR1 and CDR2 (germline): SGHTA, FQGNSA. CDR3 loop: CASSLGLGLGGTDTQYF. The CDR3 region has the DNA TGTGCCAGCAGCCTTGGACTGGGCCTCGGGGGCACAGATACGCAGTATTTT.

The rearrangement joins TRBV28 to TRBJ2-4; TRBD2 matches at 9 bases. The V segment lost 5 bases and the J segment 5 bases; nucleotides outside the gene matches: 16. CDR1 and CDR2 from the germline V gene are MDHEN and SYDVKM. The CDR3 contains 18 residues. DNA for the CDR3: TGTGCCAGCAGTCACCCATCGCTTAGCGGGAGCGGGGAAAACATTCAGTACTTC. Its translation is CASSHPSLSGSGENIQYF. The full variable domain, rest sourced from reference TRBV28 and TRBJ2-4, is DVKVTQSSRYLVKRTGEKVFLECVQDMDHENMFWYRQDPGLGLRLIYFSYDVKMKEKGDIPEGYSVSREKKERFSLILESASTNQTSMYLCASSHPSLSGSGENIQYFGAGTRLSVL.

The chain is built from TRBV10-3 and TRBJ2-1, with TRBD2 identical over 11 bases. Germline values: CDR1 ENHRY, CDR2 SYGVKD. With V trimmed by 7 bases and J by 5 bases, 4 bases remained unmatched. The CDR3 spans 14 residues. In DNA form, the CDR3 reads TGTGCCATCAATAGCGGGAGGGCCCACAATGAGCAGTTCTTC. It yields the protein CAINSGRAHNEQFF.

This sequence joins TRBV5-1 and TRBJ1-1; 8 bases fit TRBD1. The germline gives CDR1 SGHRS, CDR2 YFSETQ. The CDR3 has 14 residues. Trimming at V came to 2 bases and at J to 1 base, leaving 1 base not matched to a gene. CDR3 DNA: TGCGCCAGCAGCTTCGGACAGGGGAACACTGAAGCTTTCTTT. As protein: CASSFGQGNTEAFF.

J is TRBJ2-7 and V is TRBV6-6; 7 bases align to TRBD2. With V trimmed by 4 bases and J by 0 bases, 6 bases remained unmatched. Per germline, CDR1 MNHNY and CDR2 SVGAGI (reference sequence). CDR3 length equals 15 residues. The CDR3 loop is CASSSATSASYEQYF. The CDR3, as DNA: TGTGCCAGCAGTTCCGCCACTAGCGCCTCCTACGAGCAGTACTTC.

The V gene is TRBV18, the J gene TRBJ2-7; TRBD2 matches at 10 bases. Trimming cost V 1 base and J 7 bases; bases outside gene matches: 13. CDR1 KGHSH and CDR2 LQKENI come from the germline V gene. This CDR3 has 17 amino acids. The CDR3 nucleotides read TGTGCCAGCTCACCACGGGCTAGCGGGAGAGGTACCAGTGAGCAGTACTTC. Translating gives CASSPRASGRGTSEQYF.

The chain carries TRBV6-6 and TRBJ1-1, with D unresolved. Germline V gives CDR1 MNHNY, CDR2 SVGAGI (reference sequence). The length of the CDR3 is 16 residues. The V end was cut by 6 bases, the J end by 1 base, with 18 bases between. Here the CDR3 DNA reads TGTGCCAGCAGCAAAGTAGAAGGCCGGGAGAACACTGAAGCTTTCTTT. Protein product: CASSKVEGRENTEAFF.

The chain joins TRBV4-1 to TRBJ2-4, with 12 bases that match TRBD2. After removal of 1 base from V and 5 bases from J, the junction contained 12 bases not matched to a gene. This CDR3 has 19 amino acids. Germline V gene data show CDR1 as MGHRA and CDR2 as YSYEKL. The CDR3 loop reads CASSQVHLAGGGLQNIQYF. As DNA, the CDR3 is TGCGCCAGCAGCCAAGTCCACCTAGCGGGAGGGGGGTTGCAAAACATTCAGTACTTC.

The chain combines TRBV7-3 with TRBJ2-3, with 7 bases identical to TRBD2. The CDR3 totals 15 residues. The junction had 7 bases not matched to a gene; V was cut back by 3 bases and J by 4 bases. From germline, CDR1 is SGHTA and CDR2 FQGTGA. CDR3 DNA sequence: TGTGCCAGCAGCTTCGGACTAGTCTCGGCAGATACGCAGTATTTT. This codes for CASSFGLVSADTQYF.

This clone was found a few times. This chain links TRBV6-5 with TRBJ1-3; maybe TRBD1 (6 bases). The CDR3 spans 15 residues. CDR1 is MNHEY and CDR2 is SVGAGI in the germline V gene. V gave up 2 bases and J gave up 2 bases, with 10 bases separating them. The CDR3 nucleotides are TGTGCCAGCAGTTACGGGGGACACCCTGGAAACACCATATATTTT. This sequence encodes CASSYGGHPGNTIYF.

The chain joins TRBV4-1 to TRBJ2-2; a possible D gene is TRBD2 (6 bases). Looked up from germline, CDR1 is MGHRA and CDR2 is YSYEKL. The CDR3 runs 19 residues. Trimming removed 3 bases from V and 0 bases from J, with 20 bases in between. The CDR3 DNA follows: TGCGCCAGCAGCCACTCCGGGGGTGGGACGGACGCGAACACCGGGGAGCTGTTTTTT. It yields the protein CASSHSGGGTDANTGELFF.

The chain couples TRBV6-6 to TRBJ2-7; 7 positions match TRBD2. Germline-derived CDR1 and CDR2 are MNHNY and SVGAGI (reference sequence). Losses at the gene ends were 3 bases for V and 9 bases for J; bases not matched to a gene: 14. The CDR3 loop spans 15 amino acids. In nucleotides, the CDR3 is TGTGCCAGCAGTTATGGCGGGTGGCGGGAGTGTGGGCAGTACTTC. It specifies CASSYGGWRECGQYF.

This rearrangement joins TRBV7-2 to TRBJ1-5; D ambiguous. This CDR3 is 13 amino acids long. Germline CDR1 and CDR2: SGHTA and FQGNSA. Trimming removed 2 bases from V and 10 bases from J, with 12 bases in between. CDR3 in DNA: TGTGCCAGCAGCTTAATCCGGGGAGAACCCCAGCATTTT. Its protein is CASSLIRGEPQHF.

This chain links TRBV18 with TRBJ1-2; D gene unclear. CDR3 size: 17 residues. Trimming removed 0 bases from V and 3 bases from J, with 17 bases in between. CDR1 is KGHSH and CDR2 is LQKENI in the germline V gene. In DNA form, the CDR3 reads TGTGCCAGCTCACCACCGAAGGTCCGGGTTTCGGACTATGGCTACACCTTC. It encodes CASSPPKVRVSDYGYTF. Supplemented by reference TRBV18 and TRBJ1-2, the full variable domain reads NAGVMQNPRHLVRRRGQEARLRCSPMKGHSHVYWYRQLPEEGLKFMVYLQKENIIDESGMPKERFSAEFPKEGPSILRIQQVVRGDSAAYFCASSPPKVRVSDYGYTFGSGTRLTVV.

This chain uses TRBV28 with TRBJ2-3; 7 nucleotides match TRBD1. CDR1 and CDR2 (germline): MDHEN, SYDVKM. With 6 bases clipped from V and 1 base from J, the junction kept 10 bases outside the gene matches. The CDR3 contains 16 residues. In nucleotides, the CDR3 is TGTGCCAGCAGCCGACCTAACGACAGGGGCACAGATACGCAGTATTTT. It is translated as CASSRPNDRGTDTQYF. Full variable domain (outside the CDR3, taken from reference TRBV28 and TRBJ2-3): DVKVTQSSRYLVKRTGEKVFLECVQDMDHENMFWYRQDPGLGLRLIYFSYDVKMKEKGDIPEGYSVSREKKERFSLILESASTNQTSMYLCASSRPNDRGTDTQYFGPGTRLTVL.

This sequence joins TRBV29-1 and TRBJ2-1, with 7 bases lining up with TRBD2. This CDR3 is 16 amino acids long. After removal of 3 bases from V and 0 bases from J, the junction contained 8 bases not matched to a gene. From germline, CDR1 is SQVTM and CDR2 ANQGSEA. CDR3 sequence: CSVEISGTTSYNEQFF. The CDR3 DNA is TGCAGCGTTGAGATATCCGGGACTACCTCCTACAATGAGCAGTTCTTC.

This chain connects TRBV27 to TRBJ2-1; 7 bases map to TRBD2. Germline lookup yields CDR1 MNHEY and CDR2 SMNVEV (reference sequence). This CDR3 comprises 17 residues. V was clipped by 4 bases and J by 3 bases; unmatched bases: 12. CDR3 residues: CASSSITGLADYNEQFF. The CDR3 DNA reads as TGTGCCAGCAGTTCCATCACGGGCCTAGCGGACTACAATGAGCAGTTCTTC.

This sequence joins TRBV30 and TRBJ1-6, with D perhaps matching TRBD1 (6 bases). The CDR3 consists of 15 residues. Trimming left V 4 bases short and J 9 bases short, with 19 bases between. Per germline, CDR1 GTSNPN and CDR2 SVGIG (reference sequence). DNA for the CDR3: TGTGCCTGGAAGCCGAGGGAGGGAGGGGGTTCACCCCTCCACTTT. Protein: CAWKPREGGGSPLHF.

The rearrangement links TRBV19 to TRBJ2-1, with 7 nucleotides matching TRBD2. CDR1 LNHDA and CDR2 SQIVND come from the germline V gene (reference sequence). The V and J ends lost 5 bases and 3 bases, in that order; junction bases with no gene match: 10. This CDR3 comprises 16 residues. The CDR3 bases are TGTGCCAGTAGTCAACAGCGGGAACGGTACTACAATGAGCAGTTCTTC. It translates to CASSQQRERYYNEQFF. The whole variable domain, remainder taken from reference TRBV19 and TRBJ2-1, is DGGITQSPKYLFRKEGQNVTLSCEQNLNHDAMYWYRQDPGQGLRLIYYSQIVNDFQKGDIAEGYSVSREKKESFPLTVTSAQKNPTAFYLCASSQQRERYYNEQFFGPGTRLTVL.

The genes are TRBV4-3 and TRBJ2-1; D remains ambiguous. This CDR3 has 16 residues. Germline V gene sequence: CDR1 LGHNA, CDR2 YSLEER. Trimming shortened V by 0 bases and J by 2 bases, and 11 bases separated the two germline ends. DNA for the CDR3: TGCGCCAGCAGCCAAGATGGCGGCACACCCTACAATGAGCAGTTCTTC. This translates into CASSQDGGTPYNEQFF.

V gene TRBV2 combines with J gene TRBJ1-1; 7 bases match TRBD1. With 1 base clipped from V and 8 bases from J, the junction kept 1 base outside the gene matches. This CDR3 spans 12 amino acids. The V gene's germline CDR1 is SNHLY and CDR2 FYNNEI. The CDR3 nucleotides are TGTGCCAGCAGTGAAGGACAGGGAGAAGCTTTCTTT. Its translation: CASSEGQGEAFF.

This chain links TRBV7-2 with TRBJ1-2; 7 nucleotides align to TRBD1. Per the germline V gene, CDR1 is SGHTA and CDR2 is FQGNSA. The CDR3 loop spans 14 amino acids. Germline trimming cut 3 bases from V and 6 bases from J; bases unmatched to any gene: 7. CDR3 region: CASSFPEGQHGYTF. Written as DNA, the CDR3 is TGTGCCAGCAGCTTCCCCGAGGGACAGCATGGCTACACCTTC.

The V and J genes are TRBV5-4 and TRBJ2-7; 13 nucleotides match TRBD2. The CDR3 is 18 residues long. J lost 9 bases, V lost 1 base, and 16 bases had no gene match. Germline CDR1 and CDR2: SGHNT and YYREEE (reference sequence). The CDR3 protein is CASSLTPRLAGGPRGQYF. The CDR3 bases are TGTGCCAGCAGCTTGACTCCACGACTAGCGGGAGGCCCTAGGGGGCAGTACTTC.

As to this clone: Other DNA sequences of this sample code for an identical CDR3. This sequence joins TRBV27 and TRBJ2-1; 10 bases fit TRBD2. The CDR3 length is 15 residues. The V gene's germline CDR1 is MNHEY and CDR2 SMNVEV (reference sequence). With 2 bases clipped from V and 4 bases from J, the junction kept 2 bases outside the gene matches. CDR3 nucleotide sequence: TGTGCCAGCAGTTTACTAGCGGGGGCATACAATGAGCAGTTCTTC. Protein sequence: CASSLLAGAYNEQFF.

The genes are TRBV27 and TRBJ2-7; 10 bases line up with TRBD2. Germline lookup yields CDR1 MNHEY and CDR2 SMNVEV (reference sequence). Trimming cost V 5 bases and J 4 bases; bases outside gene matches: 5. This CDR3 has 14 amino acids. The CDR3 nucleotides are TGTGCCAGCAGTGGACGGACTAGCGGTTACGAGCAGTACTTC. Protein product: CASSGRTSGYEQYF.

The chain links TRBV28 to TRBJ2-7; 7 positions match TRBD1. The V and J ends lost 2 bases and 6 bases, in that order; junction bases with no gene match: 7. This CDR3 contains 14 residues. CDR1 and CDR2 from the germline V gene are MDHEN and SYDVKM. The CDR3 is CASSLRRQGCEQYF. CDR3 DNA sequence: TGTGCCAGCAGTTTAAGGAGACAGGGCTGCGAGCAGTACTTC.

The V and J genes are TRBV4-3 and TRBJ2-7, with TRBD2 matching 12 bases. The germline V gene has CDR1 LGHNA and CDR2 YSLEER. This CDR3 is 18 amino acids long. V was pared by 0 bases and J by 2 bases, with 8 bases of the junction left unmatched. The CDR3 sequence: CASSQEGLAGAGTYEQYF. In nucleotides, the CDR3 is TGCGCCAGCAGCCAAGAGGGACTAGCGGGTGCTGGAACCTACGAGCAGTACTTC.